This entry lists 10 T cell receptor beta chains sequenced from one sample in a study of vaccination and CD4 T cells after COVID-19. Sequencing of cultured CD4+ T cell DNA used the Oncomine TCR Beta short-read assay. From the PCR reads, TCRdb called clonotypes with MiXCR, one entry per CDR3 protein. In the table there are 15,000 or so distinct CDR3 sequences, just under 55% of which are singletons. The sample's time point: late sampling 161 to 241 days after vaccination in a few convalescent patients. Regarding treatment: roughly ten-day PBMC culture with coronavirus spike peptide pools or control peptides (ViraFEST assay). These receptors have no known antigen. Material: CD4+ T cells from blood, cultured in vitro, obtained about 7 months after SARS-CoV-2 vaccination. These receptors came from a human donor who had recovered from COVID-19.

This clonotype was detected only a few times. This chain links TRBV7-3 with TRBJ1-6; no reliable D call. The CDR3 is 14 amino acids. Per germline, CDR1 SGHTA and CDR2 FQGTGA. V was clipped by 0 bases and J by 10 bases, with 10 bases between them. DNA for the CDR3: TGTGCCAGCAGCTTAACTCCCGGTTCCTCACCCCTCCACTTT. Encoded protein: CASSLTPGSSPLHF.

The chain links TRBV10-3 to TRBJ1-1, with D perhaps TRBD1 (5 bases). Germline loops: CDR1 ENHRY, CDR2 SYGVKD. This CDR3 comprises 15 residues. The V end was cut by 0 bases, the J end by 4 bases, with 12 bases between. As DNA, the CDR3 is TGTGCCATCAGTGAGTCGCGGGGGGGTAGCACTGAAGCTTTCTTT. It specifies CAISESRGGSTEAFF.

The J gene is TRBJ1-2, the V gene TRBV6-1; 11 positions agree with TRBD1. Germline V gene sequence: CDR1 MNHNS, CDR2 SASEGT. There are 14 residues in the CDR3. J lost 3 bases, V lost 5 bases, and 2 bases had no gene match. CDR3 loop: CASSRTGGDYGYTF. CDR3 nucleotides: TGTGCCAGCAGTCGGACAGGGGGCGACTATGGCTACACCTTC.

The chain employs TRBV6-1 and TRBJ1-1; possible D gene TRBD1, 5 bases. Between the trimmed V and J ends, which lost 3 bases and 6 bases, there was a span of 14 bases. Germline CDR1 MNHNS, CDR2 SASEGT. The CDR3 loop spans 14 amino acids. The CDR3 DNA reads TGTGCCAGCAGTGATTTCGGCCTCAGGGCTGAAGCTTTCTTT. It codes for CASSDFGLRAEAFF.

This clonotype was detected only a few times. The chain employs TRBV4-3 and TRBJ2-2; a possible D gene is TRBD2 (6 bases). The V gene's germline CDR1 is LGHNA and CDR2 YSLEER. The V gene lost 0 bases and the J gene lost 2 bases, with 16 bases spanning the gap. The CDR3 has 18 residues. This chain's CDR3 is CASSQEAIAVLNTGELFF. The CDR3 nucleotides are TGCGCCAGCAGCCAAGAGGCAATAGCGGTCTTAAACACCGGGGAGCTGTTTTTT.

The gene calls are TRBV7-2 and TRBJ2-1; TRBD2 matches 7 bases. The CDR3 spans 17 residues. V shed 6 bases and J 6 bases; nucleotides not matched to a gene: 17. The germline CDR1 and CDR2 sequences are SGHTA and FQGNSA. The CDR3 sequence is CASSPSGRAGFANEQFF. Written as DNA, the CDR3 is TGTGCCAGCAGTCCTAGTGGGAGGGCGGGGTTTGCCAATGAGCAGTTCTTC.

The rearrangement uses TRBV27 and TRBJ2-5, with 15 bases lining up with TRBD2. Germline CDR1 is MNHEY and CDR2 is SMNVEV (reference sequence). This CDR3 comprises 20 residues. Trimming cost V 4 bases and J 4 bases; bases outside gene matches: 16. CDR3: CASSSSPTPGLAGGRETQYF. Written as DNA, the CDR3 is TGTGCCAGCAGTTCTTCACCAACCCCGGGACTAGCGGGAGGTAGAGAGACCCAGTACTTC.

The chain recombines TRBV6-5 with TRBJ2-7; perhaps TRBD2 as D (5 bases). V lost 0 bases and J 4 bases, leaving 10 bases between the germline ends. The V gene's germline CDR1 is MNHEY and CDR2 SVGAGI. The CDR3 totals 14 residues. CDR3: CASSYSSGEYEQYF. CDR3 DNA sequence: TGTGCCAGCAGTTACTCTTCCGGGGAGTACGAGCAGTACTTC.

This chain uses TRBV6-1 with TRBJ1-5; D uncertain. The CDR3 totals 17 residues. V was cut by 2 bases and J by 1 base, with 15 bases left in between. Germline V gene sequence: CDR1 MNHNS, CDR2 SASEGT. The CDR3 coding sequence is TGTGCCAGCAGTGAAATTAGAGGGCACTGGAGCAATCAGCCCCAGCATTTT. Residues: CASSEIRGHWSNQPQHF.

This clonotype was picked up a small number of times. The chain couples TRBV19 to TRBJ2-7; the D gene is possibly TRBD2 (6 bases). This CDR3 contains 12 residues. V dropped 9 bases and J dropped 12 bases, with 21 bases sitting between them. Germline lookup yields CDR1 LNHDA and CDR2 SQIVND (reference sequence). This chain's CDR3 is CASSRDSRFWYF. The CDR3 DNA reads TGTGCCAGCAGCCGGGACTCGAGATTCTGGTACTTC.